This T cell receptor beta chain was captured by sequencing in a study of T cells in Graves' hyperthyroidism and ophthalmopathy. Study summary: Peripheral blood draws took place at initial diagnosis, ahead of any treatment.

This clonotype was seen more than once but under ten times. Its target is unknown. TCR beta CDR3 region amplification was performed from RNA transcripts. The HTBI primer set served for first-round RT-PCR of the TCR CDR3. Each CDR3 protein gets one entry after TCRdb re-called the multiplex PCR reads with MiXCR. This table has roughly 420,000 distinct CDR3 sequences, roughly 13% appearing once. Recently diagnosed hyperthyroidism of less than 2 months' duration affected patients aged 18 to 65. Germline CDR1 is PRHDT and CDR2 is FYEKMQ (reference sequence). V shed 1 base and J 2 bases; nucleotides not matched to a gene: 8. The CDR3 is 17 amino acids. Study findings and constraints: Most clonotypes expanded in the thyroid (above 0.001) were also present in blood.

This clonotype was obtained from a woman under 30 with Graves' hyperthyroidism. The sequenced sample consisted of blood. This rearrangement joins TRBV13 to TRBJ2-3; 8 nucleotides align to TRBD2. The CDR3 coding sequence is TGTGCCAGCAGCTTAGAGGTAGCGGGAAGCCTCACAGATACGCAGTATTTT. The encoded protein is CASSLEVAGSLTDTQYF. The full variable domain, rest sourced from reference TRBV13 and TRBJ2-3, is AAGVIQSPRHLIKEKRETATLKCYPIPRHDTVYWYQQGPGQDPQFLISFYEKMQSDKGSIPDRFSAQQFSDYHSELNMSSLELGDSALYFCASSLEVAGSLTDTQYFGPGTRLTVL.